This entry lists 18 T cell receptor beta chains sequenced from one sample in a study of blood T cell repertoires in COVID-19. TCRdb keeps only in-frame clones here, not all; method: immunoSEQ multiplex PCR. The sample holds about 280,000 clones; roughly 87% are singletons and the top ten take 9.4%. What was sequenced was peripheral blood. Receptors originate from a man aged 18 to 35 with active or convalescent COVID-19.

The chain carries TRBV4-2 and TRBJ2-3; 9 bases are shared with TRBD2. Trimming at V came to 3 bases and at J to 0 bases, leaving 7 bases not matched to a gene. The germline CDR1 and CDR2 sequences are LGHNA and YNFKEQ. The CDR3 sequence is 17 residues long. DNA of the CDR3: TGTGCCAGCAGCCAGGGTTCGACTAGCGGAAGCACAGATACGCAGTATTTT. Protein: CASSQGSTSGSTDTQYF.

The rearrangement uses TRBV7-8 and TRBJ1-4; the match to TRBD1 covers 9 bases. The V gene end was trimmed by 1 base and the J gene end by 6 bases; junction bases not matched to a gene: 18. Germline V gives CDR1 SGHVS, CDR2 FQNEAQ. CDR3 length: 20 amino acids. The CDR3 is CASSLGEGQGSSFLYEKLFF. CDR3 sequence (DNA): TGTGCCAGCAGCTTAGGGGAGGGACAGGGATCGAGCTTTCTGTATGAAAAACTGTTTTTT.

The chain recombines TRBV24-1 with TRBJ1-5; tentatively, D is TRBD1 (6 bases). The ends were cut back, 2 bases at V and 7 bases at J, with 14 bases in the middle. CDR1 and CDR2 from the germline V gene are KGHDR and SFDVKD. The CDR3 has 15 amino acids. The CDR3 spells CATSDWAGERQPQHF. In DNA, the CDR3 is TGTGCCACCAGTGATTGGGCAGGGGAGCGGCAGCCCCAGCATTTT.

The chain is built from TRBV12-5 and TRBJ1-5; 8 bases fit TRBD1. Germline loops: CDR1 LGHNT, CDR2 FRNRAP. This CDR3 region has 17 residues. V was clipped by 0 bases and J by 7 bases; unmatched bases: 11. CDR3 sequence (DNA): TGTGCTAGTGGTTTGGTTCCCCGACAGGGGATTTCACAGCCCCAGCATTTT. This sequence encodes CASGLVPRQGISQPQHF. Full variable domain (remainder filled in from reference TRBV12-5 and TRBJ1-5): DARVTQTPRHKVTEMGQEVTMRCQPILGHNTVFWYRQTMMQGLELLAYFRNRAPLDDSGMPKDRFSAEMPDATLATLKIQPSEPRDSAVYFCASGLVPRQGISQPQHFGDGTRLSIL.

This chain joins TRBV2 and TRBJ2-7; a weak D match, TRBD2 (6 bases). This CDR3 comprises 12 residues. Trimming took off 8 bases at V and 6 bases at J, with 14 bases between the two ends. Looked up from germline, CDR1 is SNHLY and CDR2 is FYNNEI. CDR3 sequence reads: CASFGGLREQYF. CDR3 nucleotide sequence: TGTGCCAGCTTTGGAGGGCTCCGCGAGCAGTACTTC. Based on the CDR3 plus reference TRBV2 and TRBJ2-7, the full variable domain is EPEVTQTPSHQVTQMGQEVILRCVPISNHLYFYWYRQILGQKVEFLVSFYNNEISEKSEIFDDQFSVERPDGSNFTLKIRSTKLEDSAMYFCASFGGLREQYFGPGTRLTVT.

The chain recombines TRBV2 with TRBJ1-2; tentatively, D is TRBD1 (5 bases). CDR3 length equals 18 residues. The V gene's germline CDR1 is SNHLY and CDR2 FYNNEI. The V gene lost 2 bases and the J gene lost 8 bases, with 27 bases spanning the gap. The CDR3 DNA reads TGTGCCAGCAGTGAATCGATGGCAGGGAAACTGTCCGGGGGGGGCTACACCTTC. Its protein is CASSESMAGKLSGGGYTF. Drawing the rest from reference TRBV2 and TRBJ1-2, the complete variable domain is EPEVTQTPSHQVTQMGQEVILRCVPISNHLYFYWYRQILGQKVEFLVSFYNNEISEKSEIFDDQFSVERPDGSNFTLKIRSTKLEDSAMYFCASSESMAGKLSGGGYTFGSGTRLTVV.

This chain uses TRBV11-2 with TRBJ2-7; TRBD2 agrees at 7 bases. From germline, CDR1 is SGHAT and CDR2 FQNNGV. V gave up 4 bases and J gave up 3 bases; unmatched junction bases: 3. This CDR3 region has 13 residues. CDR3 nucleotide sequence: TGTGCCAGCAGCTCGCGGACTAGCTACGAGCAGTACTTC. The encoded protein is CASSSRTSYEQYF.

The CDR3 DNA sequence: TGTGCCAGCAATGGGGGGGCTTCAGGTCAGCCCCAGCATTTT. Its protein is CASNGGASGQPQHF. V usage is TRBV9 and J usage is TRBJ1-5; D may be TRBD1 (6 bases). The CDR3 runs to 14 residues. Per germline, CDR1 SGDLS and CDR2 YYNGEE. V was pared by 6 bases and J by 6 bases, with 16 bases between.

J is TRBJ1-2 and V is TRBV24-1, with D maybe TRBD1 (5 bases). The CDR3 contains 12 residues. Germline V gives CDR1 KGHDR, CDR2 SFDVKD. V shed 3 bases and J shed 6 bases, with 7 bases lying between them. The CDR3 sequence is CATSDGGNGYTF. The CDR3 DNA is TGTGCCACCAGTGATGGGGGGAATGGCTACACCTTC.

To note about this clone: Germline and junction disagree at one end, which may indicate a read error. The V gene is TRBV15, the J gene TRBJ2-1; D gene unclear. CDR3 length: 13 amino acids. Germline CDR1 and CDR2: LNHNV and YYDKDF (reference sequence). The CDR3 DNA reads as TGTGCCACCAGCAGAGAAGACTCCACGTCATGGCTCTTC. Its protein product is CATSREDSTSWLF.

This rearrangement joins TRBV3-1 (or the pseudogene TRBV3-2) to TRBJ2-3; D remains ambiguous. The germline V gene encodes CDR1 LGHDT and CDR2 YNNKEL (reference sequence). Trimming removed 5 bases from V and 10 bases from J, with 13 bases in between. This CDR3 comprises 12 residues. CDR3 DNA: TGTGCCAGCAGCTCGACTGGCCCACCGCAGTATTTT. Residues: CASSSTGPPQYF.

The J gene is TRBJ2-3, the V gene TRBV28; possible D gene TRBD2, 5 bases. In germline, CDR1 is MDHEN, CDR2 SYDVKM. There are 15 residues in the CDR3. Deletions cut 9 bases from V and 1 base from J, with 17 bases between. The chain's CDR3 is CASQAGWGGTDTQYF. The CDR3 nucleotides are TGTGCCAGTCAGGCCGGGTGGGGAGGCACAGATACGCAGTATTTT.

V usage is TRBV28 and J usage is TRBJ2-7; D possibly corresponds to TRBD1 (5 bases). Per germline, CDR1 MDHEN and CDR2 SYDVKM. Trimming removed 6 bases at V and 4 bases at J, with 19 bases between. The CDR3 sequence is 15 residues long. The DNA for the CDR3 is TGTGCCAGCAGCCCTAGGGGTTTACCCTTATACGAGCAGTACTTC. Translated, it gives CASSPRGLPLYEQYF. The variable domain in full, completed from reference TRBV28 and TRBJ2-7, reads DVKVTQSSRYLVKRTGEKVFLECVQDMDHENMFWYRQDPGLGLRLIYFSYDVKMKEKGDIPEGYSVSREKKERFSLILESASTNQTSMYLCASSPRGLPLYEQYFGPGTRLTVT.

V and J are TRBV10-2 and TRBJ1-5; D is uncertain. The CDR3 is 15 residues long. Germline lookup yields CDR1 WSHSY and CDR2 SAAADI. Trimming left V 6 bases short and J 3 bases short, with 15 bases between. CDR3 bases: TGCGCCAGCAGGGAGGCGGGGATCCTCAATCAGCCCCAGCATTTT. Translation: CASREAGILNQPQHF.

This chain uses TRBV29-1 with TRBJ1-2; 7 nucleotides line up with TRBD1. From germline, CDR1 is SQVTM and CDR2 ANQGSEA. After removal of 1 base from V and 8 bases from J, the junction contained 10 bases not matched to a gene. There are 14 residues in the CDR3. The CDR3 DNA sequence: TGCAGCGTTGAAGCGATGACAGGGCATGGAGGCTACACCTTC. Its protein is CSVEAMTGHGGYTF.

CDR3 in DNA: TGTGCCAGCAACACGATCCGAACCGGGACTAGCGGTAGCACAGATACGCAGTATTTT. It is translated as CASNTIRTGTSGSTDTQYF. The chain employs TRBV21-1 and TRBJ2-3; the table's D call, TRBD2, has no DNA check behind it. TRBV21-1 is given as a pseudogene. This CDR3 is built from 19 residues.

V usage is TRBV11-2 and J usage is TRBJ1-1; no clear D. The CDR3 is made up of 13 amino acids. Per germline, CDR1 SGHAT and CDR2 FQNNGV. The V end was cut by 5 bases, the J end by 6 bases, with 13 bases between. DNA of the CDR3: TGTGCCAGCAGCCCGCAGGTGGAGGCTGAAGCTTTCTTT. Translating gives CASSPQVEAEAFF. Looking up the rest from reference TRBV11-2 and TRBJ1-1 gives the full variable domain: EAGVAQSPRYKIIEKRQSVAFWCNPISGHATLYWYQQILGQGPKLLIQFQNNGVVDDSQLPKDRFSAERLKGVDSTLKIQPAKLEDSAVYLCASSPQVEAEAFFGQGTRLTVV.

This sequence joins TRBV10-3 and TRBJ1-5; no reliable D call. This CDR3 has 12 amino acids. V was shortened by 8 bases and J by 4 bases, with 9 bases between the two germline ends. Germline lookup yields CDR1 ENHRY and CDR2 SYGVKD. The CDR3, as DNA: TGTGCCATCCGGTCGGGAAATCAGCCCCAGCATTTT. The encoded protein is CAIRSGNQPQHF.